This T cell receptor (beta chain) emerged from a study of blood T cell repertoires in COVID-19. Study at large: T cells, B-cell-depleted T cells, or PBMCs provided the cDNA or gDNA that served as material.

With 6 bases removed from V and 10 bases from J, the gap between germline ends came to 21 bases. Looked up from germline, CDR1 is MNHEY and CDR2 is SVGAGI. This CDR3 contains 15 residues. Sequencing was performed with immunoSEQ multiplex PCR; in TCRdb, only in-frame clones are kept and a portion is missing. The table records a few hundred thousand clones, roughly 90% of them present only once. The table lists this clone with a count of one. The J gene is TRBJ1-4, the V gene TRBV6-5, with a weak D call TRBD1 (6 bases). This receptor was obtained from a woman in her 40s who had been exposed to COVID-19. The material sequenced was PBMCs or T cells enriched from blood (not recorded which). CDR3 in amino acids: CASSTGTPRGGKLFF. The CDR3 nucleotides read TGTGCCAGCAGCACCGGGACTCCAAGGGGGGGAAAACTGTTTTTT.